This is a list of T cell receptor beta chains from one sample in a study of Ad26.COV2.S vaccination and SARS-CoV-2 variants. TCRdb keeps only in-frame clones here, not all; method: immunoSEQ multiplex PCR. The data show 300,000 to 350,000 clones, with approximately 86% seen just once and 2.1% held by the top ten. Source: peripheral blood, taken in a trial of Ad26.COV2.S vaccine versus placebo. All receptors come from a person between 18 and 65 years old who received the Ad26.COV2.S COVID-19 vaccine or a placebo. Both conserved end residues are part of each CDR3. The D gene is left open where the match is weak. Not every row has a clone size; where given, it reads once, few, many or a size class.

CDR3 protein: CAQRCSRGWWYEQYF; CDR3 DNA: TGCGCCCAGAGATGTAGCAGGGGGTGGTGGTACGAGCAGTACTTC; J gene: TRBJ2-7; V gene: TRBV23-1; clone size: once; D gene: TRBD1
CDR3 protein: CASSQSGGDQPQHF; CDR3 DNA: TGTGCCAGCTCACAATCGGGGGGAGATCAGCCCCAGCATTTT; J gene: TRBJ1-5; V gene: TRBV18; clone size: -; D gene: -
CDR3 protein: CASRESYEQYF; CDR3 DNA: TGTGCCAGCAGGGAATCCTACGAGCAGTACTTC; J gene: TRBJ2-7; V gene: TRBV25-1; clone size: -; D gene: -
CDR3 protein: CASSGRDKNTEAFF; CDR3 DNA: TGCGCCAGCAGCGGCCGGGACAAGAACACTGAAGCTTTCTTT; J gene: TRBJ1-1; V gene: TRBV5-1; clone size: -; D gene: -
CDR3 protein: CASSRSPVGGYTF; CDR3 DNA: TGTGCCAGCAGCAGAAGCCCCGTCGGTGGCTACACCTTC; J gene: TRBJ1-2; V gene: TRBV28; clone size: -; D gene: -
CDR3 protein: CASSYGDRARGYTF; CDR3 DNA: TGTGCCAGCAGTTACGGCGACAGGGCTCGGGGCTACACCTTC; J gene: TRBJ1-2; V gene: TRBV6-5; clone size: -; D gene: TRBD1
CDR3 protein: CASSFRLAGGTYEQYF; CDR3 DNA: TGTGCCAGCAGTTTCCGACTAGCGGGGGGAACCTACGAGCAGTACTTC; J gene: TRBJ2-7; V gene: TRBV28; clone size: -; D gene: TRBD2
CDR3 protein: CASSFPGDTIYF; CDR3 DNA: TGCGCCAGCAGCTTTCCCGGAGACACCATATATTTT; J gene: TRBJ1-3; V gene: TRBV5-1; clone size: -; D gene: -
CDR3 protein: CSASTSGGASGELFF; CDR3 DNA: TGCAGTGCCAGTACTAGCGGGGGGGCATCCGGGGAGCTGTTTTTT; J gene: TRBJ2-2; V gene: TRBV20-1; clone size: once; D gene: TRBD2
CDR3 protein: CASSQVPTASSYEQYF; CDR3 DNA: TGCGCCAGCAGCCAGGTACCGACGGCTAGCTCCTACGAGCAGTACTTC; J gene: TRBJ2-7; V gene: TRBV4-1; clone size: -; D gene: -
CDR3 protein: CASSNPGTEAFF; CDR3 DNA: TGTGCCAGCAGTAATCCAGGGACTGAAGCTTTCTTT; J gene: TRBJ1-1; V gene: TRBV28; clone size: -; D gene: -
CDR3 protein: CASSFGGNTEAFF; CDR3 DNA: TGTGCCAGCAGTTTCGGGGGGAACACTGAAGCTTTCTTT; J gene: TRBJ1-1; V gene: TRBV27; clone size: -; D gene: -
CDR3 protein: CASSQDTGTGAAYGYTF; CDR3 DNA: TGTGCCAGCAGCCAAGATACAGGGACAGGGGCCGCCTATGGCTACACCTTC; J gene: TRBJ1-2; V gene: TRBV14; clone size: -; D gene: TRBD1
CDR3 protein: CASSLNYNEQFF; CDR3 DNA: TGCGCCAGCAGCTTGAATTACAATGAGCAGTTCTTC; J gene: TRBJ2-1; V gene: TRBV5-1; clone size: -; D gene: -
CDR3 protein: CASSPNVRGLEPQHF; CDR3 DNA: TGTGCCAGCAGCCCTAACGTCCGGGGGCTGGAGCCCCAGCATTTT; J gene: TRBJ1-5; V gene: TRBV27; clone size: -; D gene: -
CDR3 protein: CASSRAGSMNTEAFF; CDR3 DNA: TGTGCCAGCAGCAGAGCGGGGTCCATGAACACTGAAGCTTTCTTT; J gene: TRBJ1-1; V gene: TRBV11-2; clone size: -; D gene: -
CDR3 protein: CASSPGQAEGNTIYF; CDR3 DNA: TGTGCCAGCTCACCGGGACAGGCCGAAGGAAACACCATATATTTT; J gene: TRBJ1-3; V gene: TRBV18; clone size: once; D gene: TRBD1
CDR3 protein: CASSQERLWSGGAEFSYEQYF; CDR3 DNA: TGCGCCAGCAGCCAAGAACGGCTGTGGAGCGGGGGGGCCGAGTTCTCCTACGAGCAGTACTTC; J gene: TRBJ2-7; V gene: TRBV4-1; clone size: -; D gene: TRBD2
CDR3 protein: CASSVDQGEATEAFF; CDR3 DNA: TGTGCCAGCAGCGTAGACCAGGGGGAGGCCACTGAAGCTTTCTTT; J gene: TRBJ1-1; V gene: TRBV9; clone size: few; D gene: TRBD1
CDR3 protein: CSVQGASNYGYTF; CDR3 DNA: TGCAGCGTCCAGGGGGCCTCTAACTATGGCTACACCTTC; J gene: TRBJ1-2; V gene: TRBV29-1; clone size: -; D gene: TRBD1